Listed below are T cell receptor beta chains from one sample, sequenced in a study of blood T cell repertoires in COVID-19. The protocol was immunoSEQ multiplex PCR, while the TCRdb copy is restricted to in-frame clones and leaves out a portion. The profile covers 250,000 to 300,000 clones, with around nine tenths appearing a single time and more than 0.95% taken by the ten largest. Input material: PBMCs or T cells enriched from blood (not recorded which). These receptors all come from a woman under 40 who had recovered from COVID-19. The CDR3 runs from the conserved cysteine through the conserved F or W.

v_gene	j_gene	CDR3aa
TRBV30	TRBJ2-3	CAWSVASGTDTQYF
TRBV7-3	TRBJ2-2	CASSFTSGNTGELFF
TRBV11-1	TRBJ1-4	CASSLVTTGKLFF
TRBV14	TRBJ2-7	CASSSDLMSYEQYF
TRBV29-1	TRBJ2-5	CSARPGGGRKTQYF
TRBV6-5	TRBJ2-1	CASSYGRGRSNEQFF
TRBV7-3	TRBJ1-1	CASSLRWNTEAFF
TRBV7-2	TRBJ2-7	CASSLSGRGGSYEQYF
TRBV7-9	TRBJ1-4	CASSLSGEGKLFF
TRBV7-9	TRBJ2-5	CASSLSAEETQYF
TRBV7-2	TRBJ2-3	CASSSLAGAPDTQYF
TRBV19	TRBJ1-2	CASSIPHRTNYGYTF
TRBV6-6	TRBJ2-5	CASAAGGFETQYF
TRBV9	TRBJ2-2	CASSDLAGGETGELFF
TRBV24-1	TRBJ2-2	CASNRGTGELFF
TRBV5-4	TRBJ1-4	CASSLDRGNEKLFF
TRBV2	TRBJ2-7	CASNRGYEQYF
TRBV5-1	TRBJ2-1	CASTYEYNEQFF
TRBV20-1	TRBJ2-7	CSASRPGPSYEQYF
TRBV19	TRBJ2-7	CASSRQGAAGEQYF
TRBV28	TRBJ2-2	CASPPEGAVGTGELFF
TRBV2	TRBJ2-5	CASRTSSGGAKAQYF
TRBV7-2	TRBJ2-5	CASSRTTYQETQYF
TRBV24-1	TRBJ1-2	CATSDLTANYGYTF
TRBV10-1	TRBJ1-5	CATGGGINQPQHF
TRBV28	TRBJ2-2	CASSLVFSWASGKPNTGELFF
TRBV7-3	TRBJ1-2	CASSLTAGTPPVGYTF
TRBV15	TRBJ2-1	CATSGQGGYNEQFF
TRBV24-1	TRBJ2-1	CATSPTGAARFF
TRBV19	TRBJ1-2	CASSILSWSNYGYTF
TRBV30	TRBJ2-7	CAWSGLPYEQYF
TRBV27	TRBJ2-7	CASSPHQGLAGGYEQYF
TRBV7-3	TRBJ1-2	CASSPEVKRGYTF
TRBV10-3	TRBJ1-5	CAIAEGGVKQPQHF
TRBV24-1	TRBJ2-3	CATSDPGQRTDTQYF
TRBV5-8	TRBJ2-1	CASSTGLALHNEQFF
TRBV2	TRBJ1-6	CASSEGQGPINSPLHF
TRBV5-6	TRBJ2-5	CASSLVLTGGSGETQYF
TRBV6-5	TRBJ1-6	CASSYSIGSPLHF
TRBV11-2	TRBJ2-2	CASSLRGANTGELFF
TRBV30	TRBJ2-7	CASVAAGDPLEQYF
TRBV4-1	TRBJ2-1	CASSQTSGRGDEQFF
TRBV28	TRBJ2-1	CASSFSGTVPRNEQFF
TRBV27	TRBJ2-1	CASNPKRVSYNEQFF
TRBV7-2	TRBJ2-5	CASSSDAGGRGETQYF
TRBV14	TRBJ2-7	CASSQTGTRSSYEQYF
TRBV11-3	TRBJ2-1	CASSLDMAGGGNEQFF
TRBV10-3	TRBJ2-7	CAISPGQGNYEQYF
TRBV10-3	TRBJ2-3	CAISESLGLAGSTDTQYF
TRBV9	TRBJ1-2	CASSVEPGQVYGYTF
TRBV27	TRBJ1-1	CASSLSGTGVRTEAFF
TRBV6-6	TRBJ2-3	CASSYSWEPTDTQYF
TRBV4-1	TRBJ1-2	CASSQDHGINYGYTF